This T cell receptor (beta chain) was sequenced during a study of cytomegalovirus exposure and HLA in healthy donors. Study as a whole: HLA-typed donors were the source of some 85 million unique TCRs, which an early data release held. Caucasian-associated ancestry cluster membership applied to under 85% of 300 to 450 genotyped donors. Overall study findings and caveats: Later analysis found that TCR beta chains associated with HLA were more clonally expanded than other, equally common chains.

PCR amplification relied on 60 Vbeta primers (plus 13 Jbeta primers). Original handling: Roughly 12 million shared chains were among approximately 80 million unique TCR beta chains counted in a later analysis. Profiling relied on immunoSEQ multiplex PCR, and the TCRdb table lists in-frame clones only, not all of them. V, J and clone size are those of that table, while D and trimming were read from the DNA. Among 150,000 to 200,000 clones listed, around 80% were seen once. About this clone itself: Its antigen is currently unknown. Other DNA sequences within the sample encode an identical CDR3.

The material sequenced was PBMCs. The clonotype was recovered from a man aged 18 to 35 in good health and CMV-seronegative.

CDR3 in amino acids: CASSVAGGYGYTF. CDR3 nucleotide sequence: TGTGCCAGCAGCGTAGCCGGCGGCTATGGCTACACCTTC. The rearrangement links TRBV9 to TRBJ1-2; D ambiguous. Germline V gene lookup returns CDR1 SGDLS and CDR2 YYNGEE. Deletions cut 0 bases from V and 4 bases from J, with 7 bases between. This CDR3 region has 13 residues.